This T cell receptor beta chain was identified in a study of CD8 T cells in ankylosing spondylitis. The CDR3 spans 13 residues. Germline V gene sequence: CDR1 SGHDT, CDR2 YYEEEE. The V and J ends lost 5 bases and 13 bases, in that order; junction bases with no gene match: 10. There are many counts of this clonotype. Its antigen remains unidentified. Study observations and caveats: A TCR beta motif of fewer than ten highly homologous variants seemed to mark ankylosing spondylitis blood. Disease-linked clones had a CD8+ phenotype and relatively low frequency in peripheral blood. Reportedly, disease-linked clones are significantly enriched in ankylosing spondylitis patients' matched synovial fluid.

Using quantitative 5'-RACE with molecular barcodes, the authors made TCR beta libraries. TCRdb reprocessed the 5' RACE reads with MiXCR, giving one entry per CDR3 protein. The profile covers 200,000 to 250,000 distinct CDR3 sequences, with 6% to 8% appearing a single time and approximately 15% taken by the ten largest. What was sequenced was blood, either unsorted or a sorted T cell fraction (not recorded which). This receptor was identified in a male donor with ankylosing spondylitis. The rearrangement uses TRBV5-6 and TRBJ1-4, with TRBD1 matching 8 bases. CDR3 sequence reads: CASRNGQGVTLFF. CDR3 in DNA: TGTGCCAGCAGAAATGGACAGGGTGTAACACTGTTTTTT.